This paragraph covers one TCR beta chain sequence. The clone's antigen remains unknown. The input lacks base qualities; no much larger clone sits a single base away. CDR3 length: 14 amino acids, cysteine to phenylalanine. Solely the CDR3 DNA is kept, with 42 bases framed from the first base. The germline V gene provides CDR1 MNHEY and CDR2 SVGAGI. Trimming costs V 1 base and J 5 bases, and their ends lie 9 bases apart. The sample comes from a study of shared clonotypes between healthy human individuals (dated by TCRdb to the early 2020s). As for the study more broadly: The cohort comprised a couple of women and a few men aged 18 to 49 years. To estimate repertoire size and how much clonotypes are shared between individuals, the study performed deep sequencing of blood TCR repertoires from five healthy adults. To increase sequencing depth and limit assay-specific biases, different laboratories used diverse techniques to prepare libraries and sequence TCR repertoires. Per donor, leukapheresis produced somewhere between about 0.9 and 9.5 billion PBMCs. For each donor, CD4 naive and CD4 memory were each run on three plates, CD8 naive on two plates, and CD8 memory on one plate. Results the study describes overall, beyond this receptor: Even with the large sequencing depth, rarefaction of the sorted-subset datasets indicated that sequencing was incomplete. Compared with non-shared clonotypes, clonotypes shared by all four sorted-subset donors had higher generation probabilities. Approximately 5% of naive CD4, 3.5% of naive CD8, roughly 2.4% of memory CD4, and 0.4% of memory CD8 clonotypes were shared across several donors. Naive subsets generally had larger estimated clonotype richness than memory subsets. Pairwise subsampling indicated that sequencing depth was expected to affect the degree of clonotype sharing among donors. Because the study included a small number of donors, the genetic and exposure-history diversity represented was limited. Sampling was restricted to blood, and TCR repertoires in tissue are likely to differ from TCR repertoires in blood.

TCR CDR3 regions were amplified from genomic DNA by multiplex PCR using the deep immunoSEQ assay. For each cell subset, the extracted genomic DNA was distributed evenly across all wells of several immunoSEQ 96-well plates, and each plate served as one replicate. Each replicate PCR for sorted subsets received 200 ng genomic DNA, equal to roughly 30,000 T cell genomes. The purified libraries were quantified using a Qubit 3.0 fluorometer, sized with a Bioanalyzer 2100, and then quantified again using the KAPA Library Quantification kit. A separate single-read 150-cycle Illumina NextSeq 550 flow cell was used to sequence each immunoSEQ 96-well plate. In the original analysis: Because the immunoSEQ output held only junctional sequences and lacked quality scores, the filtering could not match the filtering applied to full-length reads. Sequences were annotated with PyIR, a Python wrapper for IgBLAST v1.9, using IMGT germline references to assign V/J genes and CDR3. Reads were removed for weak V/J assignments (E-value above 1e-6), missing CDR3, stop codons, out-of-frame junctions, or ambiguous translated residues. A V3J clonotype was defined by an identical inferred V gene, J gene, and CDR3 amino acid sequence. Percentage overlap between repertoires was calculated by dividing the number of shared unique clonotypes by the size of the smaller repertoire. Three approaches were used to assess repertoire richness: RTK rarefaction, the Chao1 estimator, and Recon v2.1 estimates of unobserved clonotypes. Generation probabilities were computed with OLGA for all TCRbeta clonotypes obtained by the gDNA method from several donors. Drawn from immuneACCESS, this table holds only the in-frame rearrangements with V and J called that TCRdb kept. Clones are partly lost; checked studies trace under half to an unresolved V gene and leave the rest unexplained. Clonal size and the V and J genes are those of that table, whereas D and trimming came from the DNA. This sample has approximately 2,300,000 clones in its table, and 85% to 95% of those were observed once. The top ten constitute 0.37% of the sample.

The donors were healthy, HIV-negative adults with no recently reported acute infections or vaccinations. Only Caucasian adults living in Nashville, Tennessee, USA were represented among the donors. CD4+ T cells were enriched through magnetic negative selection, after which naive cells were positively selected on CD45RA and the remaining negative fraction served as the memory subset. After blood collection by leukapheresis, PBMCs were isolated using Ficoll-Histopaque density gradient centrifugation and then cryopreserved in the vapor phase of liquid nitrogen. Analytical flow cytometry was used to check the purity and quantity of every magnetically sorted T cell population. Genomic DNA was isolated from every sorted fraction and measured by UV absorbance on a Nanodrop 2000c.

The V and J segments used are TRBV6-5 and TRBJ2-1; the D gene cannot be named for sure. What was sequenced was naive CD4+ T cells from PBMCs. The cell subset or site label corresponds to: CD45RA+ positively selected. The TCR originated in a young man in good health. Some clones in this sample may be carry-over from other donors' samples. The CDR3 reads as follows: CASSYYLWDNEQFF. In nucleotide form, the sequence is TGTGCCAGCAGTTACTATTTGTGGGACAATGAGCAGTTCTTC.